Listed below are T cell receptor beta chains from one sample, sequenced in a study of T cell changes during pregnancy in multiple sclerosis. Using immunoSEQ multiplex PCR, the repertoire was profiled, and TCRdb retains in-frame clones only, with some absent. This table has tens of thousands of clones, roughly 89% appearing once. This specimen was peripheral blood, taken in the second trimester of pregnancy. The receptors shown here come from a female donor with multiple sclerosis, enrolled in a pregnancy study. Both conserved end residues are part of each CDR3. D genes are given only for firm matches. Size is stated for part of the rows, as once, few or many counts, or as a class when the clone is expanded.

V gene: TRBV11-2; J gene: TRBJ2-7; D gene: TRBD2; clone size: NA; CDR3 DNA: TGTGCCAGCAGCCGACCGGGACTATCCTACGAGCAGTACTTC; CDR3 protein: CASSRPGLSYEQYF
V gene: TRBV2; J gene: TRBJ2-2; D gene: TRBD2; clone size: NA; CDR3 DNA: TGTGCCAGCAGTGAAGCAGGCCTAGCGGGAGGACACACCGGGGAGCTGTTTTTT; CDR3 protein: CASSEAGLAGGHTGELFF
V gene: TRBV7-2; J gene: TRBJ1-1; D gene: TRBD1; clone size: NA; CDR3 DNA: TGTGCCAGCAGCTTAGCGGGGGGGGCAGGGGGCGATAGGGGTACTGAAGCTTTCTTT; CDR3 protein: CASSLAGGAGGDRGTEAFF
V gene: TRBV18; J gene: TRBJ1-2; D gene: TRBD1; clone size: NA; CDR3 DNA: TGTGCCAGCTCACCTGACAGGGACGGGGATTATGGCTACACCTTC; CDR3 protein: CASSPDRDGDYGYTF
V gene: TRBV4-3; J gene: TRBJ2-7; D gene: NA; clone size: NA; CDR3 DNA: TGCGCCAGCAGCCAGAACGCCGGGTCCTACGAGCAGTACTTC; CDR3 protein: CASSQNAGSYEQYF
V gene: TRBV5-1; J gene: TRBJ2-2; D gene: TRBD1; clone size: NA; CDR3 DNA: TGCGCCAGCAGCTTAATCGACAGGGGCCCCGGGGAGCTGTTTTTT; CDR3 protein: CASSLIDRGPGELFF
V gene: TRBV6-5; J gene: TRBJ2-7; D gene: TRBD1; clone size: NA; CDR3 DNA: TGTGCCAGCAGTTTCCCGGGACAGGGGACCGAGCAGTACTTC; CDR3 protein: CASSFPGQGTEQYF
V gene: TRBV30; J gene: TRBJ1-1; D gene: NA; clone size: NA; CDR3 DNA: TGTGCCTCCCTTTTTGACACTGAAGCTTTCTTT; CDR3 protein: CASLFDTEAFF
V gene: TRBV11-2; J gene: TRBJ1-1; D gene: TRBD1; clone size: NA; CDR3 DNA: TGTGCCAGCAGCTCTTCGGGACAGGCGAACACTGAAGCTTTCTTT; CDR3 protein: CASSSSGQANTEAFF
V gene: TRBV25-1; J gene: TRBJ1-2; D gene: NA; clone size: NA; CDR3 DNA: TGTGCCAGCAGTGTACCCGTAGGTCGGGGGGATTATGGCTACACCTTC; CDR3 protein: CASSVPVGRGDYGYTF
V gene: TRBV28; J gene: TRBJ1-5; D gene: NA; clone size: NA; CDR3 DNA: TGTGCCAGCATCATGGGGGGAAATAGCAATCAGCCCCAGCATTTT; CDR3 protein: CASIMGGNSNQPQHF
V gene: TRBV15; J gene: TRBJ2-7; D gene: NA; clone size: NA; CDR3 DNA: TGTGCCACCAGCAGAGATGCGGGCCGAAGATCCTACGAGCAGTACTTC; CDR3 protein: CATSRDAGRRSYEQYF
V gene: TRBV4-3; J gene: TRBJ1-3; D gene: NA; clone size: NA; CDR3 DNA: TGCGCCAGCAGCCAAGGAACAGGGTCTGGAAACACCATATATTTT; CDR3 protein: CASSQGTGSGNTIYF
V gene: TRBV11-2; J gene: TRBJ1-3; D gene: NA; clone size: NA; CDR3 DNA: TGTGCCAGCAGTACAGGCCTTTACTCTGGAAACACCATATATTTT; CDR3 protein: CASSTGLYSGNTIYF
V gene: TRBV6-6; J gene: TRBJ1-2; D gene: NA; clone size: NA; CDR3 DNA: TGTGCCAGCAGAAAAGGCGGAGGGGATGGGGGCTATGGCTACACCTTC; CDR3 protein: CASRKGGGDGGYGYTF
V gene: TRBV15; J gene: TRBJ1-1; D gene: NA; clone size: NA; CDR3 DNA: TGTGCCACCAGCAGAGATGATCAGATGACATCGAACACTGAAGCTTTCTTT; CDR3 protein: CATSRDDQMTSNTEAFF
V gene: TRBV5-6; J gene: TRBJ1-1; D gene: TRBD1; clone size: NA; CDR3 DNA: TGTGCCAGCAGCCCAGGGACAGGGAGGCACACTGAAGCTTTCTTT; CDR3 protein: CASSPGTGRHTEAFF
V gene: TRBV9; J gene: TRBJ2-6; D gene: NA; clone size: NA; CDR3 DNA: TGTGCCAGCAGCGGAGGCAGCTCTGGGGCCAACGTCCTGACTTTC; CDR3 protein: CASSGGSSGANVLTF
V gene: TRBV7-8; J gene: TRBJ2-5; D gene: TRBD1; clone size: NA; CDR3 DNA: TGTGCCAGCAGCTTAGGGGTAGGCAGGGGGCAAGAGACCCAGTACTTC; CDR3 protein: CASSLGVGRGQETQYF
V gene: TRBV6-5; J gene: TRBJ1-2; D gene: NA; clone size: once; CDR3 DNA: TGTGCCAGCAGTTACTATGTAGGGGATAACTATGGCTACACCTTC; CDR3 protein: CASSYYVGDNYGYTF
V gene: TRBV28; J gene: TRBJ2-7; D gene: NA; clone size: once; CDR3 DNA: TGTGCCAGCAGGAAGGGAGTCTCGAGCTCCTACGAGCAGTACTTC; CDR3 protein: CASRKGVSSSYEQYF
V gene: TRBV18; J gene: TRBJ1-5; D gene: NA; clone size: once; CDR3 DNA: TGTGCCAGCTCGCCGGACACCTCCGGGTACCCATCAGTCAATCAGCCCCAGCATTTT; CDR3 protein: CASSPDTSGYPSVNQPQHF
V gene: TRBV27; J gene: TRBJ2-1; D gene: TRBD2; clone size: few; CDR3 DNA: TGTGCCAGCAACCCGATCGGGACTAGCGGGGTGGATGAGCAGTTCTTC; CDR3 protein: CASNPIGTSGVDEQFF
V gene: TRBV7-2; J gene: TRBJ2-3; D gene: NA; clone size: NA; CDR3 DNA: TGTGCCAGCAGCACACCGGGACTAGATACGCAGTATTTT; CDR3 protein: CASSTPGLDTQYF
V gene: TRBV28; J gene: TRBJ1-2; D gene: TRBD1; clone size: NA; CDR3 DNA: TGTGCCAGCAGGATACCTACAGGGGACTATGGCTACACCTTC; CDR3 protein: CASRIPTGDYGYTF
V gene: TRBV18; J gene: TRBJ2-1; D gene: TRBD2; clone size: NA; CDR3 DNA: TGTGCCAGCTCACCGACTAGCGGGAGTGTGGGTTCCTACAATGAGCAGTTCTTC; CDR3 protein: CASSPTSGSVGSYNEQFF
V gene: TRBV7-9; J gene: TRBJ2-1; D gene: TRBD2; clone size: few; CDR3 DNA: TGTGCCAGCAGCCAACTAGCGGGCCTGTTCAATGAGCAGTTCTTC; CDR3 protein: CASSQLAGLFNEQFF
V gene: TRBV4-1; J gene: TRBJ2-5; D gene: TRBD2; clone size: NA; CDR3 DNA: TGCGCCAGCAGGGTTATGGGACTAACACAAGAGACCCAGTACTTC; CDR3 protein: CASRVMGLTQETQYF
V gene: TRBV19; J gene: TRBJ2-5; D gene: TRBD1; clone size: NA; CDR3 DNA: TGTGCCAGTAGCACGGGACAGGCGCACCAAGAGACCCAGTACTTC; CDR3 protein: CASSTGQAHQETQYF
V gene: TRBV7-6; J gene: TRBJ1-4; D gene: NA; clone size: NA; CDR3 DNA: TGTGCCAGCAGCGCAGGAGACAGGACGCGAGAAAAACTGTTTTTT; CDR3 protein: CASSAGDRTREKLFF
V gene: TRBV4-3; J gene: TRBJ2-5; D gene: TRBD2; clone size: NA; CDR3 DNA: TGCGCCAGCAGCCAAGATACAGCGGGGGGCGGAACGGGGACCCAGTACTTC; CDR3 protein: CASSQDTAGGGTGTQYF
V gene: TRBV2; J gene: TRBJ1-5; D gene: NA; clone size: few; CDR3 DNA: TGTGCCAGCAGTGAAGGGGGGCTCTTCGATCAGCCCCAGCATTTT; CDR3 protein: CASSEGGLFDQPQHF
V gene: TRBV5-1; J gene: TRBJ2-2; D gene: NA; clone size: NA; CDR3 DNA: TGCGCCAGCAGCTTCGACAGCCCATCCGGGGAGCTGTTTTTT; CDR3 protein: CASSFDSPSGELFF
V gene: TRBV10-3; J gene: TRBJ1-1; D gene: NA; clone size: NA; CDR3 DNA: TGTGCCATCAGTGCAACACCAGGTGACACTGAAGCTTTCTTT; CDR3 protein: CAISATPGDTEAFF
V gene: TRBV10-2; J gene: TRBJ1-2; D gene: NA; clone size: NA; CDR3 DNA: TGCGCCAGCAGTCTGGTCGGGGGAACAAACTATGGCTACACCTTC; CDR3 protein: CASSLVGGTNYGYTF
V gene: TRBV30; J gene: TRBJ2-5; D gene: TRBD2; clone size: once; CDR3 DNA: TGTGCCTGGAGTAGAGCGGGGGGGCTTGAGACCCAGTACTTC; CDR3 protein: CAWSRAGGLETQYF
V gene: TRBV6-4; J gene: TRBJ2-1; D gene: TRBD2; clone size: NA; CDR3 DNA: TGTGCCAGCAGTGCGACTAGCGGGGGTGCGATTGGTGAGCAGTTCTTC; CDR3 protein: CASSATSGGAIGEQFF
V gene: TRBV7-6; J gene: TRBJ1-4; D gene: NA; clone size: NA; CDR3 DNA: TGTGCCAGCAGCTTACCGGGACTCAATGAAAAACTGTTTTTT; CDR3 protein: CASSLPGLNEKLFF
V gene: TRBV19; J gene: TRBJ1-1; D gene: TRBD1; clone size: NA; CDR3 DNA: TGTGCCACTGGGACAGGGGGCGGGAACACTGAAGCTTTCTTT; CDR3 protein: CATGTGGGNTEAFF
V gene: TRBV5-1; J gene: TRBJ1-1; D gene: TRBD1; clone size: NA; CDR3 DNA: TGCGCCAGCAGCCTCCGACAGGGGGACACTGAAGCTTTCTTT; CDR3 protein: CASSLRQGDTEAFF
V gene: TRBV18; J gene: TRBJ1-2; D gene: NA; clone size: NA; CDR3 DNA: TGTGCCAGCTCACCATATGGGGCAGACTATGGCTACACCTTC; CDR3 protein: CASSPYGADYGYTF
V gene: TRBV5-1; J gene: TRBJ2-6; D gene: TRBD1; clone size: NA; CDR3 DNA: TGCGCCAGCAGCCTCAACCGGGACAGGAGATCCCCTGGGGCCAACGTCCTGACTTTC; CDR3 protein: CASSLNRDRRSPGANVLTF
V gene: TRBV5-6; J gene: TRBJ1-1; D gene: TRBD1; clone size: NA; CDR3 DNA: TGTGCCAGCAGCACCAGTACCCGGACAGGGAGTAAAAGCACTGAAGCTTTCTTT; CDR3 protein: CASSTSTRTGSKSTEAFF
V gene: TRBV7-8; J gene: TRBJ2-1; D gene: NA; clone size: few; CDR3 DNA: TGTGCCAGCAGCTTAGCTCCCCGGGACTCCTACAATGAGCAGTTCTTC; CDR3 protein: CASSLAPRDSYNEQFF
V gene: TRBV6-1; J gene: TRBJ2-7; D gene: NA; clone size: NA; CDR3 DNA: TGTGCCAGCAGTAGAACAAGGGGAACCTACGAGCAGTACTTC; CDR3 protein: CASSRTRGTYEQYF
V gene: TRBV7-2; J gene: TRBJ1-2; D gene: NA; clone size: NA; CDR3 DNA: TGTGCCAGCAGCTTAGAAGGTCGGGTAGGCTACACCTTC; CDR3 protein: CASSLEGRVGYTF
V gene: TRBV7-9; J gene: TRBJ1-6; D gene: TRBD1; clone size: NA; CDR3 DNA: TGTGCCAGCAGCAAGGGGACAGGGGGCGAATCACCCCTCCACTTT; CDR3 protein: CASSKGTGGESPLHF